Following are 8 T cell receptor beta chains from one sample sequenced in a study of neurological immune-mediated disorders. TCRdb processed the 5' RACE reads anew with MiXCR; each CDR3 protein has one entry. The sample contains about 55,000 distinct CDR3 sequences, over 3.5% of which appear only once. Sequencing was carried out using CD4+ T cells from blood. These receptor sequences come from a woman between 40 and 55 years old with multiple sclerosis.

The genes are TRBV4-1 and TRBJ2-7; D is unresolved. The CDR3 extends over 12 amino acids. CDR1 and CDR2 (germline): MGHRA, YSYEKL. Between the trimmed V and J ends, which lost 8 bases and 6 bases, there was a span of 14 bases. CDR3 loop: CASQESYREQYF. The CDR3 DNA sequence: TGCGCCAGCCAAGAGTCCTATCGCGAGCAGTACTTC.

The table lists this clonotype with a few counts. The CDR3 loop is CASSLGGSTLSGANVLTF. CDR3 in DNA: TGCGCCAGCAGCTTGGGAGGGTCAACCCTCTCTGGGGCCAACGTCCTGACTTTC. V usage is TRBV5-1 and J usage is TRBJ2-6; D perhaps matches TRBD2 (5 bases). V was trimmed by 0 bases and J by 0 bases, leaving 13 bases between them. Germline CDR1 SGHRS, CDR2 YFSETQ. The CDR3 extends over 18 amino acids.

Many counts were recorded for this clonotype. The chain has TRBV20-1 and TRBJ1-2; D perhaps matches TRBD1 (6 bases). Germline V gene lookup returns CDR1 DFQATT and CDR2 SNEGSKA (reference sequence). Trimming shortened V by 6 bases and J by 11 bases, and 22 bases separated the two germline ends. This CDR3 contains 13 residues. This chain's CDR3 is CSARVTGEGGYTF. The CDR3 DNA is TGCAGTGCCAGGGTGACAGGAGAGGGCGGGTACACCTTC.

This clonotype appeared many times. V and J are TRBV24-1 and TRBJ2-1; the match to TRBD1 covers 10 bases. The CDR3 has 20 amino acids. Germline CDR1 is KGHDR and CDR2 is SFDVKD. The J segment lost 9 bases and the V segment lost 3 bases, leaving 22 bases of the junction unmatched. The CDR3 sequence: CATSDLLKLGPGQGCGEQFF. The DNA of the CDR3 is TGTGCCACCAGTGATCTATTAAAACTAGGACCGGGACAGGGGTGTGGTGAGCAGTTCTTC.

Many counts were recorded for this clonotype. This chain uses TRBV5-1 with TRBJ1-4; D might be TRBD1 (5 bases). This CDR3 spans 16 amino acids. Germline CDR1 is SGHRS and CDR2 is YFSETQ. Trimming pared 0 bases from V and 8 bases from J, leaving 17 bases between. The CDR3 region is CASSLEVGEGEEKLFF. The CDR3 DNA follows: TGCGCCAGCAGCTTGGAAGTGGGGGAGGGAGAAGAAAAACTGTTTTTT.

This clonotype appeared many times. The V call is TRBV4-1, the J call TRBJ1-5; tentative D call: TRBD1 (6 bases). V was shortened by 0 bases and J by 2 bases, with 14 bases between the two germline ends. Per germline, CDR1 MGHRA and CDR2 YSYEKL. The CDR3 sequence is 17 residues long. CDR3 nucleotides: TGCGCCAGCAGCCAAGAGTCGAGGGGGTGGGGCAATCAGCCCCAGCATTTT. Translation: CASSQESRGWGNQPQHF.

This clonotype was detected many times. The gene calls are TRBV5-1 and TRBJ2-7, with 9 bases that match TRBD1. The J segment lost 6 bases and the V segment lost 5 bases, leaving 3 bases of the junction unmatched. Per the germline V gene, CDR1 is SGHRS and CDR2 is YFSETQ. The CDR3 is 12 residues long. CDR3 nucleotides: TGCGCCAGCAGGGGACAGGGAGGCGAGCAGTACTTC. Translation: CASRGQGGEQYF.

In its sample, this clonotype was seen many times. The V gene is TRBV7-8, the J gene TRBJ2-1; D not certain. The CDR3 totals 14 residues. The V and J ends lost 1 base and 6 bases respectively, with 10 bases between them. CDR1 is SGHVS, CDR2 FQNEAQ, per germline. CDR3 nucleotide sequence: TGTGCCAGCAGCTTAGGCGGACGAGGCAATGAGCAGTTCTTC. Translating it yields CASSLGGRGNEQFF.